A single sample is the source of the 28 T cell receptor beta chains below, sequenced in a study of cytomegalovirus exposure and HLA in healthy donors. PCR used 60 Vbeta primers and 13 Jbeta primers. Generated by immunoSEQ multiplex PCR, the TCRdb table keeps only in-frame clones and is missing some. In the table there are about 150,000 clones, around 70% of which are singletons. Input material: PBMCs. The receptors shown here come from a man aged 40-49 years in good health and CMV-seronegative.

This clone was picked up a small number of times. The chain is built from TRBV2 and TRBJ2-2; D is unclear. Trimming stripped 2 bases from V and 1 base from J, with 5 bases between. CDR1 is SNHLY, CDR2 FYNNEI, per germline. This CDR3 has 14 amino acids. The DNA of the CDR3 is TGTGCCAGCAGTGAACCAGGGAACACCGGGGAGCTGTTTTTT. It yields the protein CASSEPGNTGELFF.

The genes are TRBV27 and TRBJ2-7; 8 bases fit TRBD2. V lost 3 bases, J lost 1 base, and 8 bases stayed unmatched. The CDR3 length is 16 residues. Germline V gene data show CDR1 as MNHEY and CDR2 as SMNVEV (reference sequence). This chain's CDR3 is CASSLGLAGRSYEQYF. Written as DNA, the CDR3 is TGTGCCAGCAGTTTGGGTCTAGCGGGCCGTTCCTACGAGCAGTACTTC.

The chain recombines TRBV18 with TRBJ1-5; D gene uncertain. This CDR3 is built from 14 residues. Germline V gene data show CDR1 as KGHSH and CDR2 as LQKENI. V lost 2 bases to trimming and J lost 4 bases, with 9 bases between them. The CDR3 is CASSPSAENQPQHF. DNA for the CDR3: TGTGCCAGCTCACCATCGGCGGAGAATCAGCCCCAGCATTTT.

The chain recombines TRBV5-6 with TRBJ2-7, with 7 bases that match TRBD1. The germline V gene encodes CDR1 SGHDT and CDR2 YYEEEE. V was pared by 4 bases and J by 7 bases, with 11 bases of the junction left unmatched. The CDR3 contains 14 residues. CDR3 DNA sequence: TGTGCCAGCAGCGCGACAGGGTCGCAACGGGAGCAGTACTTC. Translation gives CASSATGSQREQYF.

The V gene is TRBV5-4, the J gene TRBJ2-7, with 9 nucleotides matching TRBD1. V shed 8 bases and J 5 bases; nucleotides not matched to a gene: 8. Germline V CDR1 and CDR2: SGHNT, YYREEE (reference sequence). The CDR3 consists of 13 residues. DNA for the CDR3: TGTGCCAGTGGGACAGGGATTAATGACGAGCAGTACTTC. This codes for CASGTGINDEQYF. Full variable domain (outside the CDR3, taken from reference TRBV5-4 and TRBJ2-7): ETGVTQSPTHLIKTRGQQVTLRCSSQSGHNTVSWYQQALGQGPQFIFQYYREEENGRGNFPPRFSGLQFPNYSSELNVNALELDDSALYLCASGTGINDEQYFGPGTRLTVT.

Comments on this clone: One end of the junction is discordant with germline, which a read error may explain. This chain joins TRBV6-1 and TRBJ1-5; a possible D gene is TRBD1 (6 bases). The CDR3 length is 16 residues. The germline gives CDR1 MNHNS, CDR2 SASEGT. CDR3 in DNA: TGTGCCAGCAGTGAGGGACATACCCGTAGGAATCAGCCCCAGAATTTT. Translating gives CASSEGHTRRNQPQNF.

This clone was observed a single time. This chain connects TRBV6-5 to TRBJ2-1, with D possibly being TRBD2 (5 bases). The ends were cut back, 3 bases at V and 2 bases at J, with 11 bases in the middle. Germline CDR1 is MNHEY and CDR2 is SVGAGI. The CDR3 has 15 amino acids. Written as DNA, the CDR3 is TGTGCCAGCAGTTATATGAGGGCAACCTACAATGAGCAGTTCTTC. Its protein is CASSYMRATYNEQFF.

V is TRBV7-9 and J is TRBJ2-5, with 8 bases fitting TRBD2. The junction had 10 bases not matched to a gene; V was cut back by 3 bases and J by 4 bases. Germline V CDR1 and CDR2: SEHNR, FQNEAQ (reference sequence). This CDR3 is 16 amino acids long. CDR3 in amino acids: CASSFFSGVNSETQYF. The CDR3 DNA is TGTGCCAGCAGCTTTTTTAGCGGGGTAAATTCAGAGACCCAGTACTTC.

This chain uses TRBV19 with TRBJ2-7; 11 bases agree with TRBD2. Germline CDR1 and CDR2: LNHDA and SQIVND (reference sequence). V shed 4 bases, J shed 7 bases, and the junction held 9 bases outside the gene matches. The CDR3 totals 15 residues. Here the CDR3 reads CASSTLAGGPTEQYF. The CDR3 region has the DNA TGTGCCAGTAGTACCCTAGCGGGAGGACCCACTGAGCAGTACTTC.

In DNA form, the CDR3 reads TGTGCCAGCAGCCCTAGCGGGACCTTGGCAGATACGCAGTATTTT. Its translation: CASSPSGTLADTQYF. V usage is TRBV11-2 and J usage is TRBJ2-3, with TRBD2 identical over 9 bases. Germline-derived CDR1 and CDR2 are SGHAT and FQNNGV. Trimming at V came to 5 bases and at J to 4 bases, leaving 7 bases not matched to a gene. The CDR3 covers 15 residues.

The chain uses TRBV6-5 and TRBJ2-7; 9 nucleotides align to TRBD1. Germline V gene sequence: CDR1 MNHEY, CDR2 SVGAGI. V lost 5 bases and J lost 12; bases outside the gene matches: 14. The CDR3 has 14 residues. The CDR3 loop is CASSRKPGQGTPYF. The CDR3 DNA is TGTGCCAGCAGTCGAAAACCGGGACAGGGAACCCCGTACTTC.

V and J are TRBV29-1 and TRBJ1-2; D not resolved. Per the germline V gene, CDR1 is SQVTM and CDR2 is ANQGSEA. V lost 7 bases and J 2 bases, leaving 11 bases between the germline ends. The CDR3 spans 12 residues. The CDR3 sequence is CSEGSENYGYTF. The CDR3 nucleotides read TGCAGCGAAGGCAGCGAGAACTATGGCTACACCTTC.

In nucleotides, the CDR3 is TGTGCCAGCAGTTTTACGTTAGGGACAGGGCGCACCGGGGAGCTGTTTTTT. It encodes CASSFTLGTGRTGELFF. The chain links TRBV27 to TRBJ2-2; TRBD1 agrees at 9 bases. V shed 3 bases and J 4 bases; nucleotides not matched to a gene: 9. Germline CDR1 MNHEY, CDR2 SMNVEV (reference sequence). The CDR3 spans 17 residues.

About this clone itself: One junction end disagrees with the germline gene, perhaps due to a read error. V gene TRBV11-3 combines with J gene TRBJ1-1; D not certain. Germline V gene data show CDR1 as SGHNT and CDR2 as YENEEA. The CDR3 has 13 residues. The CDR3 bases are TGTGCCAGCAGCCTAGATCGTAACACTGAAGCTTTCTTT. Its protein product is CASSLDRNTEAFF.

The chain couples TRBV6-4 to TRBJ1-2, with 12 nucleotides matching TRBD1. This CDR3 has 16 residues. Trimming cost V 0 bases and J 6 bases; bases outside gene matches: 5. Per the germline V gene, CDR1 is MRHNA and CDR2 is SNTAGT. The CDR3 DNA reads TGTGCCAGCAGTGACTCCCCGGGACAGGGGGCTGATGGCTACACCTTC. Translation: CASSDSPGQGADGYTF.

The chain employs TRBV5-6 and TRBJ2-1; D might be TRBD2 (5 bases). Trimming took off 4 bases at V and 6 bases at J, with 14 bases between the two ends. The CDR3 runs to 14 residues. Per the germline V gene, CDR1 is SGHDT and CDR2 is YYEEEE. CDR3: CASSRLEGVNEQFF. CDR3 coding DNA: TGTGCCAGCAGCCGCTTAGAGGGAGTCAATGAGCAGTTCTTC.

The J gene is TRBJ2-4, the V gene TRBV5-1; 14 nucleotides agree with TRBD2. The CDR3 contains 19 residues. With V trimmed by 3 bases and J by 3 bases, 11 bases remained unmatched. From germline, CDR1 is SGHRS and CDR2 YFSETQ. The CDR3 protein is CASSSTPGLAGGHKNIQYF. In nucleotides, the CDR3 is TGCGCCAGCAGCTCCACCCCAGGACTAGCGGGAGGCCACAAAAACATTCAGTACTTC.

The sample holds a few counts of this clone. The V gene is TRBV29-1, the J gene TRBJ2-7; 8 positions agree with TRBD2. Germline CDR1 reads SQVTM; CDR2 reads ANQGSEA. The CDR3 length is 13 residues. V lost 4 bases and J lost 0; bases outside the gene matches: 2. CDR3 in DNA: TGCAGCGTTGCGGGGGGGAACTCCTACGAGCAGTACTTC. Its translation is CSVAGGNSYEQYF.

This clone was counted once. This chain joins TRBV7-9 and TRBJ1-6; unclear D gene. The CDR3 extends over 14 amino acids. The V gene lost 4 bases and the J gene lost 6 bases, with 10 bases spanning the gap. CDR1 is SEHNR and CDR2 is FQNEAQ in the germline V gene (reference sequence). The CDR3 region is CASSSRESNSPLHF. CDR3 in DNA: TGTGCCAGCAGCTCCCGGGAAAGTAATTCACCCCTCCACTTT.

This clone turned up a few times. The chain has TRBV5-6 and TRBJ2-3; 10 positions match TRBD1. The ends lost 2 bases at V and 6 bases at J; junction bases unmatched: 3. The germline CDR1 and CDR2 sequences are SGHDT and YYEEEE. The CDR3 extends over 14 amino acids. CDR3 DNA: TGTGCCAGCAGCTTAGGGACAGGGGTGGATACGCAGTATTTT. Amino acids: CASSLGTGVDTQYF.

CDR3 amino acids: CSVGGSAGYNEQFF. The CDR3 DNA is TGCAGCGTTGGAGGTAGTGCCGGATACAATGAGCAGTTCTTC. The chain recombines TRBV29-1 with TRBJ2-1; D is uncertain. The CDR3 extends over 14 amino acids. V was clipped by 4 bases and J by 4 bases, with 14 bases between them. Germline V gives CDR1 SQVTM, CDR2 ANQGSEA.

This clone was seen only a few times. The J gene is TRBJ2-7, the V gene TRBV7-9; D gene ambiguous. The V gene lost 5 bases and the J gene lost 3 bases, with 11 bases spanning the gap. CDR1 and CDR2 from the germline V gene are SEHNR and FQNEAQ (reference sequence). The CDR3 sequence is 13 residues long. CDR3 nucleotides: TGTGCCAGCAGCCCGGTCGACATCTACGAGCAGTACTTC. Protein: CASSPVDIYEQYF.

V usage is TRBV4-1 and J usage is TRBJ1-3, with TRBD1 as a possible D gene (6 bases). Trimming removed 0 bases at V and 3 bases at J, with 12 bases between. The length of the CDR3 is 16 residues. In germline, CDR1 is MGHRA, CDR2 YSYEKL. DNA for the CDR3: TGCGCCAGCAGCCAAGAGAGTGCAGGGGTTGGAAACACCATATATTTT. It translates to CASSQESAGVGNTIYF.

J is TRBJ2-3 and V is TRBV5-1; 13 bases are a match to TRBD2. Losses at the gene ends were 5 bases for V and 6 bases for J; bases not matched to a gene: 9. There are 16 residues in the CDR3. CDR1 is SGHRS and CDR2 is YFSETQ in the germline V gene. For the CDR3, the DNA is TGCGCCAGCAGAAAAACTAGCGGGGGGGCCTCCGATACGCAGTATTTT. It translates to CASRKTSGGASDTQYF. Drawing the rest from reference TRBV5-1 and TRBJ2-3, the complete variable domain is KAGVTQTPRYLIKTRGQQVTLSCSPISGHRSVSWYQQTPGQGLQFLFEYFSETQRNKGNFPGRFSGRQFSNSRSEMNVSTLELGDSALYLCASRKTSGGASDTQYFGPGTRLTVL.

The chain joins TRBV5-1 to TRBJ2-7, with D hard to call. This CDR3 contains 15 residues. In germline, CDR1 is SGHRS, CDR2 YFSETQ. V lost 4 bases, J lost 1 base, and 15 bases lay in between. The CDR3: CASSPQTVLSYEQYF. As DNA, the CDR3 is TGCGCCAGCAGCCCCCAAACGGTTCTGTCCTACGAGCAGTACTTC.

V is TRBV6-1 and J is TRBJ1-1; D not resolved. V dropped 6 bases and J dropped 7 bases, with 15 bases sitting between them. CDR1 and CDR2 from the germline V gene are MNHNS and SASEGT. This CDR3 has 13 residues. The DNA of the CDR3 is TGTGCCAGCAGCCTCAAGGACCGGGATGAAGCTTTCTTT. This encodes CASSLKDRDEAFF.

This clone was observed a handful of times. The chain links TRBV4-3 to TRBJ1-4; possible D gene TRBD1, 5 bases. Trimming stripped 1 base from V and 8 bases from J, with 14 bases between. This CDR3 spans 15 amino acids. The germline V gene encodes CDR1 LGHNA and CDR2 YSLEER. The DNA for the CDR3 is TGCGCCAGCAGCCAAGGGGGCCAGCACAGGGAAAAACTGTTTTTT. Translated, it gives CASSQGGQHREKLFF.

The chain links TRBV10-3 to TRBJ2-3; the D gene is possibly TRBD1 (6 bases). The CDR3 loop spans 14 amino acids. CDR1 and CDR2 (germline): ENHRY, SYGVKD. Trimming cost V 10 bases and J 4 bases, with 18 bases left between them. Written as DNA, the CDR3 is TGTGCCACTACCCGGACAGAAATAGCAGATACGCAGTATTTT. Residues: CATTRTEIADTQYF.